The 32 T cell receptor beta chains given below trace back to one sample, sequenced in a study of Graves' ophthalmopathy and Graves' hyperthyroidism. Amplification of the TCR beta CDR3 regions used RNA transcripts (as template). The authors performed first-round RT-PCR with HTBI primers and then a second-round multiplex PCR. TCRdb re-analysed the multiplex PCR reads in MiXCR, keeping a single row per CDR3 protein. Among approximately 160,000 distinct CDR3 sequences listed, about two fifths were seen once. Sequencing used peripheral blood. These receptors were taken from a young man with Graves' ophthalmopathy.

Many counts were recorded for this clonotype. The rearrangement links TRBV28 to TRBJ2-7; TRBD1 agrees at 7 bases. Germline values: CDR1 MDHEN, CDR2 SYDVKM. Unmatched junction bases numbered 10, after V lost 6 bases and J lost 5 bases. This CDR3 is 14 amino acids long. The CDR3 bases are TGTGCCAGCAGGACAGGGCGGCGGATCAACGAGCAGTACTTC. This translates into CASRTGRRINEQYF.

The V and J genes are TRBV6-2 or TRBV6-3 and TRBJ2-7; 11 bases map to TRBD2. CDR1 MNHEY and CDR2 SVGEGT come from the germline V gene. V dropped 2 bases and J dropped 3; count of bases not matched to a gene: 6. The CDR3 has 16 amino acids. The CDR3: CASSYTASGRLYEQYF. Here the CDR3 DNA reads TGTGCCAGCAGTTACACGGCTAGCGGGAGGCTCTACGAGCAGTACTTC.

The chain joins TRBV6-5 to TRBJ2-7; the D gene is possibly TRBD1 (6 bases). V was shortened by 4 bases and J by 2 bases, with 9 bases between the two germline ends. This CDR3 contains 13 residues. Germline CDR1 and CDR2: MNHEY and SVGAGI. The chain's CDR3 is CASSWTAAYEQYF. The CDR3 DNA reads TGTGCCAGCAGTTGGACAGCCGCCTACGAGCAGTACTTC.

Many counts were recorded for this clonotype. The rearrangement joins TRBV6-4 to TRBJ2-7; 8 bases line up with TRBD2. The CDR3 consists of 17 residues. Germline V lookup: CDR1 MRHNA, CDR2 SNTAGT. J gave up 7 bases and V 10 bases, and 24 bases lay outside the gene matches. The CDR3 DNA reads TGTGCCACAAATCCCTTCAGAACTAGCGGTAATCAAAAGGAGCAGTACTTC. It encodes CATNPFRTSGNQKEQYF.

This clonotype showed up many times. This chain joins TRBV30 and TRBJ1-2; no firm D call. Germline CDR1 is GTSNPN and CDR2 is SVGIG (reference sequence). Trimming removed 1 base from V and 0 bases from J, with 12 bases in between. This CDR3 spans 15 amino acids. CDR3 residues: CAWSGEGKANYGYTF. The CDR3 coding sequence is TGTGCCTGGAGTGGAGAAGGAAAAGCTAACTATGGCTACACCTTC.

This clonotype was observed many times. The chain links TRBV28 to TRBJ2-5; TRBD1 aligns across 8 bases. The CDR3 has 15 amino acids. V dropped 1 base and J dropped 5; count of bases not matched to a gene: 6. Germline values: CDR1 MDHEN, CDR2 SYDVKM. CDR3 sequence reads: CASSLLAGGAETQYF. CDR3 coding DNA: TGTGCCAGCAGTTTATTAGCAGGGGGCGCCGAGACCCAGTACTTC.

The V and J genes are TRBV20-1 and TRBJ2-7; TRBD1 is a possible D gene (6 bases). This CDR3 is built from 11 residues. Germline lookup yields CDR1 DFQATT and CDR2 SNEGSKA (reference sequence). V was pared by 6 bases and J by 1 base, with 7 bases between. The CDR3: CSARGSYEQYF. CDR3 DNA sequence: TGCAGTGCGAGGGGGTCCTACGAGCAGTACTTC.

This clonotype was observed many times. This rearrangement joins TRBV7-8 to TRBJ2-7, with no clear D. The CDR3 is 13 residues long. The germline CDR1 and CDR2 sequences are SGHVS and FQNEAQ. V was trimmed by 5 bases and J by 5 bases, leaving 13 bases between them. In DNA, the CDR3 is TGTGCCAGCAGCCCCCCTAGGAGAGACGAGCAGTACTTC. This translates into CASSPPRRDEQYF.

This chain connects TRBV27 to TRBJ2-7; no reliable D call. Germline V gene lookup returns CDR1 MNHEY and CDR2 SMNVEV (reference sequence). V was cut by 5 bases and J by 1 base, with 9 bases left in between. The CDR3 sequence is 13 residues long. CDR3 residues: CASSPPLSYEQYF. The CDR3 region has the DNA TGTGCCAGCAGTCCGCCACTATCCTACGAGCAGTACTTC.

The chain combines TRBV28 with TRBJ2-7, with D perhaps matching TRBD1 (6 bases). V lost 5 bases and J 2 bases, leaving 13 bases between the germline ends. Germline CDR1 reads MDHEN; CDR2 reads SYDVKM. The CDR3 contains 14 residues. CDR3 in amino acids: CASSPQTGTYEQYF. Written as DNA, the CDR3 is TGTGCCAGCAGTCCACAGACAGGAACCTACGAGCAGTACTTC.

The chain has TRBV6-2 or TRBV6-3 and TRBJ2-7, with 11 bases that match TRBD1. The CDR3 contains 15 residues. After removal of 5 bases from V and 3 bases from J, the junction contained 6 bases not matched to a gene. CDR1 MNHEY and CDR2 SVGEGT come from the germline V gene. The CDR3 DNA is TGTGCCAGCAGTCAACGGGACAGGGGGAGCTACGAGCAGTACTTC. It yields the protein CASSQRDRGSYEQYF.

In its sample, this clonotype was seen many times. V gene TRBV28 combines with J gene TRBJ1-1, with 7 bases matching TRBD1. This CDR3 comprises 12 residues. Germline V CDR1 and CDR2: MDHEN, SYDVKM. V was pared by 10 bases and J by 7 bases, with 9 bases of the junction left unmatched. CDR3 bases: TGTGCCACCAGGGGGATGGGCAGTGAAGCTTTCTTT. Translated: CATRGMGSEAFF.

The chain combines TRBV20-1 with TRBJ2-7; TRBD1 is a possible D gene (6 bases). The CDR3 runs 13 residues. CDR1 is DFQATT, CDR2 SNEGSKA, per germline (reference sequence). V lost 4 bases and J lost 0, with 10 bases in between. The CDR3 protein is CSANRALSYEQYF. The DNA for the CDR3 is TGCAGTGCTAACAGGGCCCTCTCCTACGAGCAGTACTTC.

This clonotype has ten or more counts. The rearrangement links TRBV7-2 to TRBJ2-2; TRBD1 matches 8 bases. Unmatched junction bases numbered 3, after V lost 0 bases and J lost 6 bases. There are 15 residues in the CDR3. In germline, CDR1 is SGHTA, CDR2 FQGNSA. In DNA, the CDR3 is TGTGCCAGCAGCTTAGCTACAGGGGGATCCGGGGAGCTGTTTTTT. Its protein is CASSLATGGSGELFF.

This clonotype was seen many times. The J gene is TRBJ1-5, the V gene TRBV28, with D unresolved. The length of the CDR3 is 11 residues. V gave up 6 bases and J gave up 5 bases, with 5 bases separating them. CDR1 and CDR2 (germline): MDHEN, SYDVKM. CDR3 residues: CASRADQPQHF. In nucleotides, the CDR3 is TGTGCCAGCAGGGCGGATCAGCCCCAGCATTTT.

This clonotype has only one observation. The V gene is TRBV6-1, the J gene TRBJ2-5, with a possible D match to TRBD1 (5 bases). Germline lookup yields CDR1 MNHNS and CDR2 SASEGT. The CDR3 covers 15 residues. V lost 6 bases and J lost 2, with 16 bases in between. The CDR3 here is CASSHHLTVQETQYF. The CDR3 region has the DNA TGTGCCAGCAGCCACCACTTGACAGTGCAAGAGACCCAGTACTTC.

V is TRBV12-3 or TRBV12-4 and J is TRBJ1-5; D may be TRBD1 (5 bases). The V and J ends lost 4 bases and 5 bases respectively, with 9 bases between them. This CDR3 is 13 amino acids long. CDR3 DNA: TGTGCCAGCAGTTGGGGACGGGATCAGCCCCAGCATTTT. Protein product: CASSWGRDQPQHF.

The chain carries TRBV28 and TRBJ1-6, with D perhaps matching TRBD1 (6 bases). Germline V CDR1 and CDR2: MDHEN, SYDVKM. V was trimmed by 6 bases and J by 5 bases, leaving 14 bases between them. The CDR3 loop spans 15 amino acids. In DNA, the CDR3 is TGTGCCAGCAGCCGTTCGACAGGCCATAATTCACCCCTCCACTTT. This codes for CASSRSTGHNSPLHF.

This clonotype was seen repeatedly, ten times or more. The chain combines TRBV11-1 with TRBJ2-2; D not resolved. The CDR3 runs 21 residues. The V and J ends lost 0 bases and 7 bases respectively, with 30 bases between them. Germline V gives CDR1 SGHAT, CDR2 FQDESV (reference sequence). CDR3: CASSLAVLFSRIQRTGGELFF. The CDR3 region has the DNA TGTGCCAGCAGCTTAGCGGTTTTATTTAGCAGGATACAGAGGACGGGCGGGGAGCTGTTTTTT.

This clonotype was seen only a few times. The chain recombines TRBV6-1 with TRBJ2-7, with TRBD2 matching over 7 bases. Trimming took 2 bases from V and 3 from J; bases not matched to a gene: 16. Germline V CDR1 and CDR2: MNHNS, SASEGT. The CDR3 covers 18 residues. DNA of the CDR3: TGTGCCAGCAGTGAAACGACCCGAAAGGTAGCGGGTGTCTACGAGCAGTACTTC. Protein: CASSETTRKVAGVYEQYF.

In its sample, this clonotype was seen a few times. Written as DNA, the CDR3 is TGTGCCAGCAGTTACACCGGAGAGACCCAGTACTTC. Amino acid sequence: CASSYTGETQYF. This chain links TRBV6-2 or TRBV6-3 with TRBJ2-5, with unresolved D. Trimming left V 2 bases short and J 4 bases short, with 5 bases between. CDR3 length: 12 residues. Per the germline V gene, CDR1 is MNHEY and CDR2 is SVGEGT.

There are many counts of this clonotype. V and J are TRBV6-2 or TRBV6-3 and TRBJ1-5; no reliable D call. The CDR3 consists of 13 residues. V gave up 2 bases and J gave up 3 bases, with 5 bases separating them. Germline V CDR1 and CDR2: MNHEY, SVGEGT. CDR3: CASSYRFNQPQHF. The CDR3 nucleotides read TGTGCCAGCAGTTACAGGTTCAATCAGCCCCAGCATTTT.

The table lists this clonotype with many counts. V is TRBV11-3 and J is TRBJ2-5; tentative D call: TRBD1 (5 bases). CDR1 is SGHNT, CDR2 YENEEA, per germline. The CDR3 contains 12 residues. The V end lost 4 bases, the J end lost 5 bases, and 8 bases lay between the germline ends. The CDR3 DNA reads TGTGCCAGCAGCTCCGACAGTGAGACCCAGTACTTC. Translated, it gives CASSSDSETQYF.

This clonotype was counted at least ten times. The chain couples TRBV7-3 to TRBJ1-2; D is unresolved. V gave up 3 bases and J gave up 6 bases, with 8 bases separating them. The V gene's germline CDR1 is SGHTA and CDR2 FQGTGA. The CDR3 is made up of 12 amino acids. CDR3 residues: CASSFGEDGYTF. CDR3 nucleotides: TGTGCCAGCAGCTTTGGGGAGGATGGCTACACCTTC. Together with reference TRBV7-3 and TRBJ1-2, the CDR3 gives the full variable domain: GAGVSQTPSNKVTEKGKYVELRCDPISGHTALYWYRQSLGQGPEFLIYFQGTGAADDSGLPNDRFFAVRPEGSVSTLKIQRTERGDSAVYLCASSFGEDGYTFGSGTRLTVV.

The chain employs TRBV6-1 and TRBJ1-1, with a weak D call TRBD1 (6 bases). This CDR3 is built from 13 residues. V lost 6 bases and J 5 bases, leaving 13 bases between the germline ends. From germline, CDR1 is MNHNS and CDR2 SASEGT. CDR3 sequence reads: CASRDLQGTEAFF. Here the CDR3 DNA reads TGTGCCAGCAGAGACCTACAGGGTACTGAAGCTTTCTTT.

This clonotype occurred many times. The chain recombines TRBV24-1 with TRBJ2-2; D is unclear. V was shortened by 5 bases and J by 4 bases, with 4 bases between the two germline ends. CDR1 and CDR2 from the germline V gene are KGHDR and SFDVKD. This CDR3 is 12 amino acids long. This CDR3 reads CATSGVTGELFF. CDR3 coding DNA: TGTGCCACCAGTGGGGTCACCGGGGAGCTGTTTTTT.

This clonotype was seen at least ten times. V usage is TRBV6-1 and J usage is TRBJ1-3; D is undetermined. Looked up from germline, CDR1 is MNHNS and CDR2 is SASEGT. V was pared by 8 bases and J by 0 bases, with 14 bases between. The CDR3 totals 15 residues. The CDR3 nucleotides read TGTGCCAGCGGTCCCCGACATCCCTCTGGAAACACCATATATTTT. This gives the protein CASGPRHPSGNTIYF.

This clonotype was seen many times. This chain connects TRBV6-4 to TRBJ2-2, with D hard to call. Trimming removed 5 bases from V and 0 bases from J, with 22 bases in between. The CDR3 consists of 19 residues. CDR1 is MRHNA, CDR2 SNTAGT, per germline. The DNA of the CDR3 is TGTGCCAGCAGTCATCGAGACCCGACTCGCAGACCGAACACCGGGGAGCTGTTTTTT. It is translated as CASSHRDPTRRPNTGELFF.

This clonotype was counted at least ten times. The rearrangement joins TRBV30 to TRBJ2-2; D is ambiguous. The CDR3 spans 11 residues. Germline V lookup: CDR1 GTSNPN, CDR2 SVGIG (reference sequence). The V end was cut by 2 bases, the J end by 4 bases, with 2 bases between. DNA for the CDR3: TGTGCCTGGAGTAGCACCGGGGAGCTGTTTTTT. Residues: CAWSSTGELFF.

V gene TRBV6-5 combines with J gene TRBJ2-7; the match to TRBD2 covers 10 bases. V was pared by 2 bases and J by 4 bases, with 5 bases of the junction left unmatched. Germline V gene data show CDR1 as MNHEY and CDR2 as SVGAGI. CDR3 length equals 15 residues. CDR3 in DNA: TGTGCCAGCAGTTACGTTAGTAGCGGGAGGTACGAGCAGTACTTC. Its protein product is CASSYVSSGRYEQYF.

The chain employs TRBV7-2 and TRBJ1-6, with unresolved D. Germline CDR1 and CDR2: SGHTA and FQGNSA. The V end was cut by 2 bases, the J end by 5 bases, with 13 bases between. The CDR3 totals 16 residues. CDR3 loop: CASSLLPPGNNSPLHF. The CDR3 DNA is TGTGCCAGCAGCTTACTCCCCCCGGGAAATAATTCACCCCTCCACTTT.

This clonotype was counted ten times or more. The rearrangement links TRBV12-3 or TRBV12-4 to TRBJ2-2; 8 nucleotides line up with TRBD2. J was trimmed by 8 bases and V by 6 bases; bases with no gene match: 11. This CDR3 has 15 residues. CDR3 protein: CASSPTQVAGGELFF. CDR3 nucleotides: TGTGCCAGCAGCCCCACGCAGGTAGCGGGAGGGGAGCTGTTTTTT.